What follows are 27 T cell receptor beta chains derived from one specimen sequenced in a study of blood T cell repertoires in COVID-19. Measured with immunoSEQ multiplex PCR; TCRdb has only the in-frame clones, and not every one. The sample consists of about 160,000 clones, 75% to 90% of them appearing once. The sequencing input was PBMCs or T cells enriched from blood (not recorded which). The receptors stem from a woman between 55 and 75 years old who had recovered from COVID-19.

The CDR3 DNA is TGTGCCAGCAGCTTAACACGACGGGGTCCAGATACGCAGTATTTT. Translation gives CASSLTRRGPDTQYF. V and J are TRBV7-9 and TRBJ2-3; possibly TRBD2 for D (5 bases). Germline CDR1 is SEHNR and CDR2 is FQNEAQ (reference sequence). Trimming shortened V by 2 bases and J by 4 bases, and 13 bases separated the two germline ends. The CDR3 is 15 amino acids.

The chain couples TRBV7-2 to TRBJ2-3; D gene ambiguous. Germline CDR1 and CDR2: SGHTA and FQGNSA. V gave up 3 bases and J gave up 5 bases, with 12 bases separating them. The CDR3 covers 14 residues. The CDR3 spells CASSFLSRIDTQYF. For the CDR3, the DNA is TGTGCCAGCAGCTTCCTCTCCAGAATAGATACGCAGTATTTT.

About this clone: Compared with germline, one end of the junction differs, possibly owing to a read error. This chain links TRBV4-2 with TRBJ1-3; no definite D call. The CDR3 runs to 14 residues. CDR1 is LGHNA and CDR2 is YNFKEQ in the germline V gene. The CDR3 here is CASRQDTGGDTIYF. The CDR3 DNA reads TGTGCCAGCAGACAAGACACGGGTGGTGACACCATATATTTT.

V usage is TRBV4-1 and J usage is TRBJ2-7; TRBD2 matches 10 bases. Germline loops: CDR1 MGHRA, CDR2 YSYEKL. Trimming cost V 1 base and J 3 bases; bases outside gene matches: 3. The CDR3 sequence is 15 residues long. The CDR3 loop is CASSQGASGGYEQYF. The CDR3 nucleotides are TGCGCCAGCAGCCAAGGTGCTAGCGGGGGCTACGAGCAGTACTTC.

The rearrangement links TRBV7-2 to TRBJ2-1; 9 bases fit TRBD2. This CDR3 spans 15 amino acids. Germline V gene sequence: CDR1 SGHTA, CDR2 FQGNSA. V dropped 4 bases and J dropped 6; count of bases not matched to a gene: 7. The CDR3 DNA reads as TGTGCCAGCAGCTCGCGGGGGGGGGCCCTCAATGAGCAGTTCTTC. The encoded protein is CASSSRGGALNEQFF.

The V and J genes are TRBV5-1 and TRBJ2-1; tentatively, D is TRBD1 (6 bases). Per germline, CDR1 SGHRS and CDR2 YFSETQ. This CDR3 region has 15 residues. With 4 bases removed from V and 5 bases from J, the gap between germline ends came to 16 bases. The CDR3 spells CASSQDSWKNNEQFF. The CDR3 DNA reads TGCGCCAGCAGCCAGGACAGTTGGAAAAACAATGAGCAGTTCTTC.

The chain couples TRBV9 to TRBJ1-2, with 10 bases identical to TRBD1. Germline V gene sequence: CDR1 SGDLS, CDR2 YYNGEE. The CDR3 length is 15 residues. The junction had 10 bases not matched to a gene; V was cut back by 3 bases and J by 8 bases. The CDR3 protein is CASSERQGASFGYTF. The CDR3 nucleotides are TGTGCCAGCAGCGAACGACAGGGGGCGAGTTTCGGCTACACCTTC.

With respect to this clone: One junction end does not reproduce the germline sequence, and a read error may be involved. V is TRBV30 and J is TRBJ1-1; 7 nucleotides align to TRBD1. The CDR3 has 13 amino acids. CDR1 and CDR2 (germline): GTSNPN, SVGIG (reference sequence). The CDR3 bases are TGTGTCTGGACAGGAGACAGCAACACTGAAGCTTTCTTT. Protein: CVWTGDSNTEAFF.

This chain uses TRBV29-1 with TRBJ2-7; D is perhaps TRBD1 (6 bases). Trimming cost V 4 bases and J 1 base, with 14 bases left between them. CDR3 size: 14 residues. CDR1 is SQVTM, CDR2 ANQGSEA, per germline. The CDR3 DNA sequence: TGCAGCGTTGTTTGGGCAGGGGTATCCTACGAGCAGTACTTC. As protein: CSVVWAGVSYEQYF.

Comments on this clone: Mismatch with germline at one junction end may stem from a read error. The V gene is TRBV5-4, the J gene TRBJ1-1; D might be TRBD1 (6 bases). Germline CDR1 reads SGHNT; CDR2 reads YYREEE (reference sequence). The CDR3 totals 14 residues. The CDR3 DNA sequence: TGTGCCAGTAGCTTGGACCCAGGGGAAACTGAAGCTTTCTTT. Protein sequence: CASSLDPGETEAFF.

The rearrangement links TRBV19 to TRBJ2-2; D may be TRBD1 (6 bases). The CDR3 contains 15 residues. Trimming removed 3 bases at V and 4 bases at J, with 12 bases between. CDR1 LNHDA and CDR2 SQIVND come from the germline V gene (reference sequence). The CDR3 DNA reads as TGTGCCAGTAGTATCCCTAGGGGGACCACCGGGGAGCTGTTTTTT. The encoded protein is CASSIPRGTTGELFF.

The CDR3, as DNA: TGTGCCACCAGTGACGGCAGGGGTTGGAGCACAGATACGCAGTATTTT. Translated, it gives CATSDGRGWSTDTQYF. The chain joins TRBV24-1 to TRBJ2-3, with D possibly matching TRBD1 (6 bases). Germline-derived CDR1 and CDR2 are KGHDR and SFDVKD. This CDR3 comprises 16 residues. V lost 4 bases to trimming and J lost 0 bases, with 13 bases between them.

CDR3 amino acids: CASSTRRLAGGDTTNEQFF. CDR3 DNA: TGTGCCAGCAGCACTCGGCGGCTAGCGGGGGGAGATACTACCAATGAGCAGTTCTTC. The chain combines TRBV5-4 with TRBJ2-1, with TRBD2 identical over 11 bases. The CDR3 extends over 19 amino acids. Unmatched junction bases numbered 18, after V lost 4 bases and J lost 6 bases. In germline, CDR1 is SGHNT, CDR2 YYREEE (reference sequence).

The chain uses TRBV29-1 and TRBJ2-1; D is possibly TRBD2 (6 bases). Between the trimmed V and J ends, which lost 7 bases and 7 bases, there was a span of 23 bases. The germline gives CDR1 SQVTM, CDR2 ANQGSEA. The CDR3 loop spans 15 amino acids. The CDR3: CSASGRGTLGNEQFF. CDR3 nucleotide sequence: TGCAGCGCCTCCGGGCGCGGGACCCTTGGGAATGAGCAGTTCTTC.

V is TRBV10-3 and J is TRBJ2-1; 9 nucleotides match TRBD2. Germline CDR1 is ENHRY and CDR2 is SYGVKD. The CDR3 length is 13 residues. V lost 7 bases, J lost 9 bases, and 7 bases stayed unmatched. DNA for the CDR3: TGTGCCATCACTAGGACTAGCGAAGCTGAGCAGTTCTTC. Its protein product is CAITRTSEAEQFF.

In regard to this clone: This CDR3 is also generated by other DNA sequences in the sample. The CDR3 DNA reads TGTGCCAGCAGCCGAGGGGGCGCGAACACCGGGGAGCTGTTTTTT. This gives the protein CASSRGGANTGELFF. This chain links TRBV5-4 with TRBJ2-2, with 7 bases aligning to TRBD1. The CDR3 consists of 15 residues. Per the germline V gene, CDR1 is SGHNT and CDR2 is YYREEE (reference sequence). The V and J ends lost 4 bases and 0 bases, in that order; junction bases with no gene match: 3.

J is TRBJ2-3 and V is TRBV15, with TRBD2 matching 9 bases. Germline CDR1 reads LNHNV; CDR2 reads YYDKDF (reference sequence). The CDR3 is made up of 14 amino acids. V trimming: 6 bases; J trimming: 6 bases; junction bases outside the gene matches: 7. CDR3 coding DNA: TGTGCCACCAGTGTTAGCGGGGGAGGTGATACGCAGTATTTT. Its translation: CATSVSGGGDTQYF.

This chain joins TRBV6-6 and TRBJ2-2, with a tentative D call TRBD1 (6 bases). Between the trimmed V and J ends, which lost 4 bases and 4 bases, there was a span of 16 bases. Germline V lookup: CDR1 MNHNY, CDR2 SVGAGI (reference sequence). CDR3 length: 16 residues. The chain's CDR3 is CASSFGGNRATGELFF. For the CDR3, the DNA is TGTGCCAGCAGTTTTGGAGGAAACAGGGCCACCGGGGAGCTGTTTTTT.

The CDR3 DNA is TGTGCCAGCAGCCCAGGTAGCTCCTACGAGCAGTACTTC. Amino acids: CASSPGSSYEQYF. This sequence joins TRBV11-2 and TRBJ2-7; D gene uncertain. The CDR3 sequence is 13 residues long. Germline-derived CDR1 and CDR2 are SGHAT and FQNNGV. With 5 bases removed from V and 0 bases from J, the gap between germline ends came to 8 bases.

This clone was seen more than once but under ten times. The sample contains more than one DNA sequence encoding this CDR3. The V call is TRBV9, the J call TRBJ1-4; D call uncertain. Trimming cost V 3 bases and J 5 bases, with 5 bases left between them. The CDR3 extends over 12 amino acids. CDR1 is SGDLS, CDR2 YYNGEE, per germline. CDR3 in DNA: TGTGCCAGCAGCGCACAGAATGAAAAACTGTTTTTT. Translating it yields CASSAQNEKLFF. Full variable domain (missing parts from reference TRBV9 and TRBJ1-4): DSGVTQTPKHLITATGQRVTLRCSPRSGDLSVYWYQQSLDQGLQFLIQYYNGEERAKGNILERFSAQQFPDLHSELNLSSLELGDSALYFCASSAQNEKLFFGSGTQLSVL.

The rearrangement joins TRBV11-2 to TRBJ2-5; 11 bases agree with TRBD2. CDR1 and CDR2 (germline): SGHAT, FQNNGV. This CDR3 spans 14 amino acids. The J segment lost 7 bases and the V segment lost 5 bases, leaving 6 bases of the junction unmatched. The CDR3 nucleotides read TGTGCCAGCAGCCTGGGACTAGCGGAAGGGACCCAGTACTTC. This translates into CASSLGLAEGTQYF. Complete variable domain (other parts from reference TRBV11-2 and TRBJ2-5): EAGVAQSPRYKIIEKRQSVAFWCNPISGHATLYWYQQILGQGPKLLIQFQNNGVVDDSQLPKDRFSAERLKGVDSTLKIQPAKLEDSAVYLCASSLGLAEGTQYFGPGTRLLVL.

The table lists this clone with a few counts. Other DNA sequences of this sample code for an identical CDR3. V and J are TRBV5-1 and TRBJ2-7; 10 bases agree with TRBD1. Germline V CDR1 and CDR2: SGHRS, YFSETQ. V lost 4 bases to trimming and J lost 3 bases; unmatched junction nucleotides: 4. The CDR3 length is 14 residues. The CDR3 reads CASSLRDRGYEQYF. The CDR3 DNA reads as TGCGCCAGCAGCCTGAGGGACAGGGGCTACGAGCAGTACTTC.

The V call is TRBV3-1 (or the pseudogene TRBV3-2), the J call TRBJ1-6; D is perhaps TRBD1 (6 bases). Germline CDR1 and CDR2: LGHDT and YNNKEL (reference sequence). CDR3 length: 15 amino acids. Trimming took 10 bases from V and 6 from J, leaving 19 bases between them. The CDR3 nucleotides read TGTGCCACCTCGGACAGAATCCTTTCTAATTCACCCCTCCACTTT. Its protein is CATSDRILSNSPLHF.

This chain links TRBV6-5 with TRBJ1-1; the D gene is possibly TRBD1 (5 bases). The CDR3 loop spans 14 amino acids. CDR1 and CDR2 from the germline V gene are MNHEY and SVGAGI. Trimming cost V 2 bases and J 3 bases, with 10 bases left between them. Written as DNA, the CDR3 is TGTGCCAGCAGTTACGGGGGGAGGGACACTGAAGCTTTCTTT. Translating it yields CASSYGGRDTEAFF.

A single count supports this clone. This chain uses TRBV5-1 with TRBJ2-3, with 7 positions matching TRBD1. The CDR3 is 14 residues long. The ends lost 4 bases at V and 0 bases at J; junction bases unmatched: 2. Germline lookup yields CDR1 SGHRS and CDR2 YFSETQ. CDR3 residues: CASSTQGSTDTQYF. DNA of the CDR3: TGCGCCAGCAGCACACAGGGGAGCACAGATACGCAGTATTTT. Variable domain in full (rest from reference TRBV5-1 and TRBJ2-3): KAGVTQTPRYLIKTRGQQVTLSCSPISGHRSVSWYQQTPGQGLQFLFEYFSETQRNKGNFPGRFSGRQFSNSRSEMNVSTLELGDSALYLCASSTQGSTDTQYFGPGTRLTVL.

This clone was counted a few times. The chain employs TRBV15 and TRBJ1-6, with D hard to call. V was clipped by 6 bases and J by 0 bases, with 9 bases between them. Germline V gene data show CDR1 as LNHNV and CDR2 as YYDKDF (reference sequence). This CDR3 has 15 residues. CDR3 bases: TGTGCCACCAGTCGAACGAGCTCCTATAATTCACCCCTCCACTTT. Encoded protein: CATSRTSSYNSPLHF.

V and J are TRBV5-1 and TRBJ2-7; D unresolved. This CDR3 contains 13 residues. V was trimmed by 4 bases and J by 6 bases, leaving 14 bases between them. Germline V gene data show CDR1 as SGHRS and CDR2 as YFSETQ. The CDR3 sequence: CASSATTGTEQYF. CDR3 in DNA: TGCGCCAGCAGCGCCACTACCGGTACCGAGCAGTACTTC.